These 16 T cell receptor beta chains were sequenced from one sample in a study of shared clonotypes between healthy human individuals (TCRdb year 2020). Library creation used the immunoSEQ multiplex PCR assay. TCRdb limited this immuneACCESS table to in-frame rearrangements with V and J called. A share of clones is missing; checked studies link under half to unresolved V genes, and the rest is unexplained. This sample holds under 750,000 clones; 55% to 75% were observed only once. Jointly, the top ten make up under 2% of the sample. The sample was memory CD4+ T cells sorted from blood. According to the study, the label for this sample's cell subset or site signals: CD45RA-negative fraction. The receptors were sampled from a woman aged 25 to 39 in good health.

The CDR3 region has the DNA TGTGCCAGCAGCCCAGACCTGGCGGGAGGCCAATTCTCCTACGAGCAGTACTTC. It encodes CASSPDLAGGQFSYEQYF. The rearrangement uses TRBV7-8 and TRBJ2-7; the match to TRBD2 covers 8 bases. The CDR3 has 18 residues. Germline V gives CDR1 SGHVS, CDR2 FQNEAQ. The V gene end was trimmed by 5 bases and the J gene end by 0 bases; junction bases not matched to a gene: 15. The variable domain in full, with the rest retrieved from reference TRBV7-8 and TRBJ2-7, is GAGVSQSPRYKVAKRGQDVALRCDPISGHVSLFWYQQALGQGPEFLTYFQNEAQLDKSGLPSDRFFAERPEGSVSTLKIQRTQQEDSAVYLCASSPDLAGGQFSYEQYFGPGTRLTVT.

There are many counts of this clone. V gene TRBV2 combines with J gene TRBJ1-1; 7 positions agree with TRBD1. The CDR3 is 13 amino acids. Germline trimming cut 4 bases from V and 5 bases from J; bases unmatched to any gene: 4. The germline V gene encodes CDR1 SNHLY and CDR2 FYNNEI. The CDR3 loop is CASSGSGGTEAFF. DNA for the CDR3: TGTGCCAGCAGTGGGTCAGGGGGAACTGAAGCTTTCTTT.

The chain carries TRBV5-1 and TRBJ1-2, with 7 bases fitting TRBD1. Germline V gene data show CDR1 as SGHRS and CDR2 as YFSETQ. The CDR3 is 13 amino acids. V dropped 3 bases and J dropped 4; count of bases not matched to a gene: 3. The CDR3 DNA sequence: TGCGCCAGCAGCTATGGGACAGCCTATGGCTACACCTTC. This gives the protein CASSYGTAYGYTF.

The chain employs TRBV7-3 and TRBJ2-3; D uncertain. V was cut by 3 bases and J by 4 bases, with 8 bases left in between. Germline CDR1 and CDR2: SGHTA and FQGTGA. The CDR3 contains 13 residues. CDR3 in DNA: TGTGCCAGCAGCTTTGATGACGCAGATACGCAGTATTTT. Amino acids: CASSFDDADTQYF.

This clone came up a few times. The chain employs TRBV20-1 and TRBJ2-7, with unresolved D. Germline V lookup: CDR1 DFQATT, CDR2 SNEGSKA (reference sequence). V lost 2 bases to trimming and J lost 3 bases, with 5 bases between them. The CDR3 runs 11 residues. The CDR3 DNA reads TGCAGTGCTAGACAGGACTACGAGCAGTACTTC. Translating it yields CSARQDYEQYF.

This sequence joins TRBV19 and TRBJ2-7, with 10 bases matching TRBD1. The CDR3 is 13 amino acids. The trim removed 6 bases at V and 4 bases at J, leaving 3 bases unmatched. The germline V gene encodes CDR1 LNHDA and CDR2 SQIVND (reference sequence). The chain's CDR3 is CASRRQGAYEQYF. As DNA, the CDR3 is TGTGCCAGTAGGCGACAGGGGGCATACGAGCAGTACTTC.

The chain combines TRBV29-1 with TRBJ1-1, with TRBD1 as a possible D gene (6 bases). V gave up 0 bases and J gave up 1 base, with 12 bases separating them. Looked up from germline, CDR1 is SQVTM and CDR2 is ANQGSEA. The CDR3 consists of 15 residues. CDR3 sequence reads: CSVEEGRGPNTEAFF. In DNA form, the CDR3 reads TGCAGCGTTGAAGAAGGCAGGGGCCCGAACACTGAAGCTTTCTTT.

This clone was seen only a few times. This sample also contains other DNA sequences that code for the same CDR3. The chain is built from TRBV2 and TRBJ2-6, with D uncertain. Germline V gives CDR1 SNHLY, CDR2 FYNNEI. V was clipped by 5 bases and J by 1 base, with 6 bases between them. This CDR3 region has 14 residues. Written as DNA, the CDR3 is TGTGCCAGCAGTTTGAGATCTGGGGCCAACGTCCTGACTTTC. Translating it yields CASSLRSGANVLTF.

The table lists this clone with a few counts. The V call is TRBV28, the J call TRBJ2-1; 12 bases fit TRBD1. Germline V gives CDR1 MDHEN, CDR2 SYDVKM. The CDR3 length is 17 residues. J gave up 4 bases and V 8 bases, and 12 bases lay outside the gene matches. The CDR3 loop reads CASFSGGQGASYNEQFF. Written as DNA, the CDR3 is TGTGCCAGCTTCTCGGGGGGACAGGGGGCATCTTACAATGAGCAGTTCTTC.

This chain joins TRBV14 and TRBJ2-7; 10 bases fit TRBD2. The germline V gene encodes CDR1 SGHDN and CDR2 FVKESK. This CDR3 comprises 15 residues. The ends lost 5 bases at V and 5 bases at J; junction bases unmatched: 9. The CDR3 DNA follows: TGTGCCAGCAGCAAAAGCGGGAGGGCCTTAAACGAGCAGTACTTC. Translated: CASSKSGRALNEQYF.

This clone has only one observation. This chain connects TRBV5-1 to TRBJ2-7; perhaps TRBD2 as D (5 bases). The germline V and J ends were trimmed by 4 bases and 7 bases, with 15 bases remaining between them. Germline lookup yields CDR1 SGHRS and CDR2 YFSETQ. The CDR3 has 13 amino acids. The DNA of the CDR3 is TGCGCCAGCAGCCATAGCGTGGTTGGGGAGCAGTACTTC. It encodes CASSHSVVGEQYF.

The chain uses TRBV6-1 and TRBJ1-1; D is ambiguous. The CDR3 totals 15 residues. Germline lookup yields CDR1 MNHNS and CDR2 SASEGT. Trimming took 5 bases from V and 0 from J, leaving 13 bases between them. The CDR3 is CASSNQQLLNTEAFF. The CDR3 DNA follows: TGTGCCAGCAGTAACCAACAACTTTTGAACACTGAAGCTTTCTTT.

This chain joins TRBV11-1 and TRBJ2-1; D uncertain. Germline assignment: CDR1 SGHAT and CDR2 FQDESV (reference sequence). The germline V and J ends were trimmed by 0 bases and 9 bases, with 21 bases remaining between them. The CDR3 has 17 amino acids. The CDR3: CASSLAAEVGVRVEQFF. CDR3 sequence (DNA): TGTGCCAGCAGCTTAGCGGCTGAGGTTGGAGTACGGGTTGAGCAGTTCTTC.

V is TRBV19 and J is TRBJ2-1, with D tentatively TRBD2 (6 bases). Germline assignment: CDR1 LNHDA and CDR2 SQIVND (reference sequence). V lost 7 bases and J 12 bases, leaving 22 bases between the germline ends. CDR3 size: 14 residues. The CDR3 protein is CASKAQGTHGGQFF. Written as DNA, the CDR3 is TGTGCCAGTAAAGCCCAAGGGACTCATGGTGGGCAGTTCTTC. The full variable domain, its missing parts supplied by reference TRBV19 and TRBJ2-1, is DGGITQSPKYLFRKEGQNVTLSCEQNLNHDAMYWYRQDPGQGLRLIYYSQIVNDFQKGDIAEGYSVSREKKESFPLTVTSAQKNPTAFYLCASKAQGTHGGQFFGPGTRLTVL.

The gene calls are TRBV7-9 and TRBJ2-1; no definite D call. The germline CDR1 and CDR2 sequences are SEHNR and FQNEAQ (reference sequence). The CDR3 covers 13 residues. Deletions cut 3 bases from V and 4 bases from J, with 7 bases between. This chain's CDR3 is CASSFGRYNEQFF. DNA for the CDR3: TGTGCCAGCAGCTTTGGGCGGTACAATGAGCAGTTCTTC.

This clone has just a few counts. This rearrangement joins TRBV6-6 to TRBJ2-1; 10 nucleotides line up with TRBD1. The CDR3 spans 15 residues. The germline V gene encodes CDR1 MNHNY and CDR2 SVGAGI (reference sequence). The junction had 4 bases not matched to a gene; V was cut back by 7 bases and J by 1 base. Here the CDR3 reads CASTLGQGSYNEQFF. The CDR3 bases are TGTGCCAGCACCCTGGGACAGGGGTCCTACAATGAGCAGTTCTTC.